The T cell receptor beta chain described here comes from a study of control samples from healthy donors and cancer patients. TCRdb's table, derived via immunoSEQ multiplex PCR, lists solely in-frame clones and lacks some. The table lists approximately 190,000 clones, 91% of them singletons, with 1.5% to 2% in the top ten. Germline assignment: CDR1 GTSNPN and CDR2 SVGIG (reference sequence). The CDR3 contains 13 residues. The V gene lost 3 bases and the J gene lost 8 bases, with 14 bases spanning the gap. The V gene is TRBV30, the J gene TRBJ1-5; D unclear. The TCR originated in a man younger than 45 in good health. The specimen sequenced was blood. CDR3 bases: TGTGCCTGGAGCCCACTCGCGTTGGAGCCCCAGCATTTT. As protein: CAWSPLALEPQHF.